What follows are 13 T cell receptor beta chains derived from one specimen sequenced in a study of T cells in Graves' hyperthyroidism and ophthalmopathy. The investigators amplified TCR beta CDR3 regions from RNA transcripts. TCR CDR3 underwent first-round RT-PCR with the HTBI primer set. TCRdb ran MiXCR on the multiplex PCR reads and lists one entry per CDR3 protein. This sample has some 300,000 distinct CDR3 sequences; 13% occur once, and the top ten carry around 7.9%. Sample: blood. The receptors were sampled from a woman younger than 45 with Graves' hyperthyroidism that later progressed to Graves' ophthalmopathy.

This clonotype has ten or more counts. The CDR3 loop is CASSLEGASYNEQFF. CDR3 sequence (DNA): TGTGCCAGCAGCCTAGAAGGGGCTTCCTACAATGAGCAGTTCTTC. The chain recombines TRBV7-3 with TRBJ2-1; possible D gene TRBD1, 5 bases. From germline, CDR1 is SGHTA and CDR2 FQGTGA. V was trimmed by 5 bases and J by 1 base, leaving 12 bases between them. The CDR3 runs 15 residues.

This clonotype was observed a few times. The genes are TRBV9 and TRBJ1-2; tentative D call: TRBD1 (6 bases). Germline V gene sequence: CDR1 SGDLS, CDR2 YYNGEE. The CDR3 length is 13 residues. Trimming took 2 bases from V and 6 from J, leaving 11 bases between them. For the CDR3, the DNA is TGTGCCAGCAGCGTGGGACAACGTCATGGCTACACCTTC. It translates to CASSVGQRHGYTF.

The table lists this clonotype with many counts. V usage is TRBV18 and J usage is TRBJ1-6, with 10 bases identical to TRBD1. Germline V gene lookup returns CDR1 KGHSH and CDR2 LQKENI. V lost 4 bases to trimming and J lost 14 bases; unmatched junction nucleotides: 11. The CDR3 extends over 15 amino acids. In DNA, the CDR3 is TGTGCCAGCTCACACCGTGGGACAGGGGAAGGGGCCCTCCACTTT. Translation: CASSHRGTGEGALHF.

This clonotype was found many times. The chain recombines TRBV20-1 with TRBJ2-2; perhaps TRBD2 as D (6 bases). Trimming pared 3 bases from V and 3 bases from J, leaving 8 bases between. The CDR3 sequence is 13 residues long. Germline values: CDR1 DFQATT, CDR2 SNEGSKA (reference sequence). The CDR3 DNA follows: TGCAGTGCTAGGGGACTGGACACCGGGGAGCTGTTTTTT. This encodes CSARGLDTGELFF.

This clonotype occurred a few times. The chain couples TRBV6-2 or TRBV6-3 to TRBJ1-1, with 7 bases fitting TRBD1. V gave up 0 bases and J gave up 5 bases; unmatched junction bases: 3. Germline CDR1 and CDR2: MNHEY and SVGEGT. The CDR3 covers 14 residues. CDR3 in DNA: TGTGCCAGCAGTTACTCAAACAGGGGAACTGAAGCTTTCTTT. Its translation: CASSYSNRGTEAFF.

This clonotype was seen many times. V usage is TRBV2 and J usage is TRBJ1-1, with a weak D call TRBD1 (5 bases). The germline V and J ends were trimmed by 8 bases and 0 bases, with 10 bases remaining between them. Germline CDR1 is SNHLY and CDR2 is FYNNEI. The CDR3 runs 13 residues. The CDR3 spells CASGGPMNTEAFF. CDR3 DNA: TGTGCCAGCGGGGGTCCCATGAACACTGAAGCTTTCTTT.

There are many counts of this clonotype. The chain combines TRBV6-2 or TRBV6-3 with TRBJ2-5; no clear D. Trimming left V 5 bases short and J 5 bases short, with 6 bases between. The CDR3 contains 11 residues. Germline V CDR1 and CDR2: MNHEY, SVGEGT. This CDR3 reads CASSNGETQYF. The DNA of the CDR3 is TGTGCCAGCAGTAACGGGGAGACCCAGTACTTC.

This clonotype was counted between two and nine times. The CDR3 bases are TGCAGTGCTAGTCTTAACCGAAGGGCCCGAGATACAGCCAAAAACATTCAGTACTTC. It yields the protein CSASLNRRARDTAKNIQYF. The chain uses TRBV20-1 and TRBJ2-4; unclear D gene. V was shortened by 3 bases and J by 0 bases, with 24 bases between the two germline ends. The CDR3 spans 19 residues. The germline V gene has CDR1 DFQATT and CDR2 SNEGSKA (reference sequence).

The table lists this clonotype with many counts. The chain combines TRBV12-3 or TRBV12-4 with TRBJ1-2; D gene ambiguous. V was pared by 4 bases and J by 7 bases, with 13 bases between. The CDR3 totals 13 residues. The CDR3 sequence: CASSSAEGFGYTF. CDR3 DNA sequence: TGTGCCAGCAGTTCTGCCGAAGGGTTTGGCTACACCTTC.

Only a few counts were recorded for this clonotype. The V gene is TRBV10-3, the J gene TRBJ1-3; D is unclear. The ends were cut back, 6 bases at V and 2 bases at J, with 17 bases in the middle. This CDR3 spans 16 amino acids. CDR1 and CDR2 (germline): ENHRY, SYGVKD. The CDR3 sequence: CAIRGPEGHTGNTIYF. CDR3 in DNA: TGTGCCATCAGGGGTCCGGAGGGCCATACTGGAAACACCATATATTTT.

This clonotype came up a few times. A read error may produce the germline difference seen at one junction end. The chain has TRBV11-2 and TRBJ1-1; tentative D call: TRBD1 (5 bases). Germline loops: CDR1 SGHAT, CDR2 FQNNGV. The CDR3 sequence is 14 residues long. The CDR3 sequence is CAGSPDSMNTEAFF. DNA for the CDR3: TGTGCCGGCAGCCCAGACAGCATGAACACTGAAGCTTTCTTT.

This clonotype was observed at least ten times. The chain links TRBV28 to TRBJ2-2; 7 bases agree with TRBD1. V trimming: 1 base; J trimming: 7 bases; junction bases outside the gene matches: 6. The CDR3 consists of 15 residues. Germline V gene data show CDR1 as MDHEN and CDR2 as SYDVKM. CDR3 sequence: CASSLSGQGVGELFF. DNA for the CDR3: TGTGCCAGCAGTTTATCCGGGCAGGGGGTCGGGGAGCTGTTTTTT.

The chain has TRBV5-6 and TRBJ2-5, with 7 bases fitting TRBD2. This CDR3 contains 16 residues. Germline trimming cut 0 bases from V and 2 bases from J; bases unmatched to any gene: 7. CDR1 is SGHDT and CDR2 is YYEEEE in the germline V gene. This chain's CDR3 is CASSLAHLADQETQYF. DNA for the CDR3: TGTGCCAGCAGCTTGGCCCACCTAGCGGATCAAGAGACCCAGTACTTC.